What follows is one T cell receptor (beta chain) and its context. Its antigen target is currently unknown. No much larger clone is present one base from it, and per-base qualities are unavailable. The data belong to a study. The sample was run on an Illumina MiSeq. The public reads were run again by TCRdb, first through fastp at Q25 and then through MiXCR, and only productive beta chains were kept. Every CDR3 protein is listed once, alongside the most common genes and DNA of its rows. The sample records 5,800 or so distinct CDR3 sequences, around 9.5% of which are singletons. The ten largest clonotypes hold 4.5% to 5.5% of the sample. The CDR3 has 14 amino acids, counting the end cysteine and phenylalanine. Only the CDR3 DNA is retained, 42 bases long and in frame from the first base. For CDR1 and CDR2, the germline V gene lists KGHSH and LQKENI. V sheds 3 bases and J sheds 7 bases, leaving 13 bases between their ends.

The material sequenced was CD4+ T cells from synovial fluid. This receptor was identified in a human donor with rheumatoid arthritis. Recombination joined TRBV18 with TRBJ2-1; the D gene is not confidently resolved. Read as DNA, the sequence is TGTGCCAGCTCACCCGGAGTGTCGCGAAATGAGCAGTTCTTC. Its product reads: CASSPGVSRNEQFF.